The 29 T cell receptor beta chains reported below all come from one sample, sequenced in a study of cytomegalovirus exposure and HLA in healthy donors. Vbeta (60) and Jbeta (13) primers were used in the PCR. Some clones are missing from TCRdb's copy, which holds only in-frame ones; the method was immunoSEQ multiplex PCR. This repertoire includes roughly 190,000 clones. Sequenced sample: PBMCs. The receptors come from a woman between 18 and 29 years old in good health and CMV-seropositive.

The chain combines TRBV19 with TRBJ2-2; TRBD1 matches at 9 bases. CDR3 length: 16 amino acids. After removal of 6 bases from V and 2 bases from J, the junction contained 7 bases not matched to a gene. Germline CDR1 reads LNHDA; CDR2 reads SQIVND (reference sequence). CDR3 protein: CASSLWGQGNTGELFF. CDR3 in DNA: TGTGCCAGTAGCCTGTGGGGACAGGGCAACACCGGGGAGCTGTTTTTT. Drawing the rest from reference TRBV19 and TRBJ2-2, the complete variable domain is DGGITQSPKYLFRKEGQNVTLSCEQNLNHDAMYWYRQDPGQGLRLIYYSQIVNDFQKGDIAEGYSVSREKKESFPLTVTSAQKNPTAFYLCASSLWGQGNTGELFFGEGSRLTVL.

V and J are TRBV27 and TRBJ2-7; D uncertain. CDR3 size: 15 residues. Trimming pared 5 bases from V and 1 base from J, leaving 15 bases between. Per germline, CDR1 MNHEY and CDR2 SMNVEV (reference sequence). CDR3 sequence: CASSPFLRESYEQYF. The CDR3 DNA is TGTGCCAGCAGTCCCTTCTTGAGAGAGTCCTACGAGCAGTACTTC.

This rearrangement joins TRBV19 to TRBJ1-1, with 9 bases lining up with TRBD1. In germline, CDR1 is LNHDA, CDR2 SQIVND (reference sequence). J was trimmed by 6 bases and V by 3 bases; bases with no gene match: 5. This CDR3 comprises 14 residues. The CDR3 sequence: CASSIRDRVAEAFF. CDR3 DNA sequence: TGTGCCAGTAGTATTAGGGACAGGGTCGCTGAAGCTTTCTTT.

The chain joins TRBV6-5 to TRBJ1-1; 7 bases match TRBD1. The CDR3 covers 13 residues. CDR1 and CDR2 from the germline V gene are MNHEY and SVGAGI. V trimming: 6 bases; J trimming: 0 bases; junction bases outside the gene matches: 1. The CDR3 nucleotides are TGTGCCAGCAGCACAGGGGTGAACACTGAAGCTTTCTTT. Translation gives CASSTGVNTEAFF.

This chain uses TRBV7-9 with TRBJ1-2, with 9 bases fitting TRBD1. The germline V gene encodes CDR1 SEHNR and CDR2 FQNEAQ (reference sequence). V gave up 5 bases and J gave up 0 bases; unmatched junction bases: 7. This CDR3 contains 16 residues. The CDR3 reads CASSPGQGNSNYGYTF. Here the CDR3 DNA reads TGTGCCAGCAGCCCGGGACAGGGAAATTCTAACTATGGCTACACCTTC.

The chain employs TRBV9 and TRBJ1-2; 7 bases agree with TRBD1. There are 14 residues in the CDR3. The junction had 3 bases not matched to a gene; V was cut back by 3 bases and J by 1 base. CDR1 and CDR2 (germline): SGDLS, YYNGEE. CDR3 in DNA: TGTGCCAGCAGCGCCGGGACAGTTAACTATGGCTACACCTTC. This translates into CASSAGTVNYGYTF.

The DNA for the CDR3 is TGTGCCAGCAGTCGGGATCACTCTGGAAACACCATATATTTT. Translating gives CASSRDHSGNTIYF. V and J are TRBV6-1 and TRBJ1-3; D unresolved. Germline-derived CDR1 and CDR2 are MNHNS and SASEGT. The CDR3 has 14 residues. Trimming cost V 5 bases and J 0 bases, with 8 bases left between them.

CDR3 sequence: CASSQDHHGPPPETQYF. The DNA of the CDR3 is TGCGCCAGCAGCCAAGATCATCATGGCCCCCCCCCAGAGACCCAGTACTTC. The chain is built from TRBV4-1 and TRBJ2-5; D ambiguous. V was shortened by 0 bases and J by 4 bases, with 18 bases between the two germline ends. The germline CDR1 and CDR2 sequences are MGHRA and YSYEKL. The length of the CDR3 is 17 residues.

The V call is TRBV29-1, the J call TRBJ2-1; maybe TRBD2 (5 bases). The V end lost 6 bases, the J end lost 0 bases, and 9 bases lay between the germline ends. Germline CDR1 is SQVTM and CDR2 is ANQGSEA. The CDR3 sequence is 13 residues long. Here the CDR3 DNA reads TGCAGCGTGTTAACTAGCTCCTACAATGAGCAGTTCTTC. Amino acid sequence: CSVLTSSYNEQFF.

The chain links TRBV25-1 to TRBJ2-2; 7 nucleotides line up with TRBD1. V trimming: 4 bases; J trimming: 5 bases; junction bases outside the gene matches: 10. The CDR3 loop spans 16 amino acids. Germline V gene sequence: CDR1 MGHDK, CDR2 SYGVNS. CDR3 nucleotides: TGTGCCAGCAGTGTCCCACAGGGGTTTGGGACCGGGGAGCTGTTTTTT. This sequence encodes CASSVPQGFGTGELFF.

V is TRBV4-1 and J is TRBJ1-4; a possible D gene is TRBD1 (6 bases). The CDR3 is 16 residues long. Looked up from germline, CDR1 is MGHRA and CDR2 is YSYEKL. V was cut by 4 bases and J by 4 bases, with 16 bases left in between. The CDR3 protein is CASSPGGAGFNEKLFF. Written as DNA, the CDR3 is TGCGCCAGCAGCCCGGGGGGGGCAGGTTTTAATGAAAAACTGTTTTTT.

The gene calls are TRBV18 and TRBJ2-7, with D possibly TRBD2 on 5 matching bases. In germline, CDR1 is KGHSH, CDR2 LQKENI. The CDR3 runs 14 residues. Trimming cost V 3 bases and J 7 bases, with 16 bases left between them. This CDR3 reads CASSPSDSSGEQYF. CDR3 bases: TGTGCCAGCTCACCTTCGGACTCTTCGGGGGAGCAGTACTTC.

The J gene is TRBJ2-3, the V gene TRBV12-5; 7 nucleotides align to TRBD1. Germline V gives CDR1 LGHNT, CDR2 FRNRAP. The CDR3 sequence is 14 residues long. J was trimmed by 7 bases and V by 1 base; bases with no gene match: 5. The CDR3: CASGLARDSYTQYF. DNA for the CDR3: TGTGCTAGTGGTTTGGCCCGGGACAGCTATACGCAGTATTTT.

V is TRBV11-2 and J is TRBJ1-1; 7 positions match TRBD1. V was pared by 5 bases and J by 0 bases, with 12 bases of the junction left unmatched. Germline values: CDR1 SGHAT, CDR2 FQNNGV. The CDR3 has 17 amino acids. Written as DNA, the CDR3 is TGTGCCAGCAGCACTCAAGGGGGCAGACCGCTGAACACTGAAGCTTTCTTT. Protein sequence: CASSTQGGRPLNTEAFF.

The rearrangement uses TRBV2 and TRBJ2-7; 9 nucleotides agree with TRBD1. There are 13 residues in the CDR3. After removal of 5 bases from V and 4 bases from J, the junction contained 3 bases not matched to a gene. The germline V gene encodes CDR1 SNHLY and CDR2 FYNNEI. CDR3 DNA: TGTGCCAGCAGTTGGACAGGGGTTTACGAGCAGTACTTC. Amino acid sequence: CASSWTGVYEQYF.

The chain couples TRBV10-3 to TRBJ1-2, with a tentative D call TRBD1 (6 bases). The length of the CDR3 is 13 residues. Per the germline V gene, CDR1 is ENHRY and CDR2 is SYGVKD. The V end was cut by 3 bases, the J end by 8 bases, with 13 bases between. The DNA of the CDR3 is TGTGCCATCAGTGATGGGGGCCGCGAGGGCTACACCTTC. Its translation is CAISDGGREGYTF.

The chain uses TRBV27 and TRBJ2-2; the D is unclear. CDR3 length: 14 amino acids. The V end lost 7 bases, the J end lost 0 bases, and 9 bases lay between the germline ends. Germline CDR1 reads MNHEY; CDR2 reads SMNVEV (reference sequence). The CDR3 loop is CASKPFANTGELFF. CDR3 bases: TGTGCCAGCAAGCCCTTCGCGAACACCGGGGAGCTGTTTTTT.

This chain links TRBV14 with TRBJ2-3; 8 nucleotides line up with TRBD1. The germline V gene encodes CDR1 SGHDN and CDR2 FVKESK. Trimming cost V 3 bases and J 1 base; bases outside gene matches: 6. The CDR3 loop spans 16 amino acids. CDR3 loop: CASSQLVGQGTDTQYF. The CDR3 DNA sequence: TGTGCCAGCAGCCAGCTCGTGGGACAGGGCACAGATACGCAGTATTTT.

The chain has TRBV4-2 and TRBJ1-2; no clear D gene. V was trimmed by 0 bases and J by 9 bases, leaving 14 bases between them. The length of the CDR3 is 14 residues. The germline gives CDR1 LGHNA, CDR2 YNFKEQ. CDR3: CASSQEHGDSRYTF. Here the CDR3 DNA reads TGTGCCAGCAGCCAAGAACACGGGGATTCGCGCTACACCTTC.

V and J are TRBV5-1 and TRBJ1-1; D unclear. This CDR3 is 13 amino acids long. The V end lost 4 bases, the J end lost 1 base, and 8 bases lay between the germline ends. Germline CDR1 reads SGHRS; CDR2 reads YFSETQ. CDR3 region: CASSQGGNTEAFF. The CDR3, as DNA: TGCGCCAGCAGCCAAGGAGGGAACACTGAAGCTTTCTTT.

V usage is TRBV6-1 and J usage is TRBJ1-2, with 7 nucleotides matching TRBD1. Germline CDR1 reads MNHNS; CDR2 reads SASEGT. This CDR3 is built from 15 residues. V shed 0 bases, J shed 4 bases, and the junction held 5 bases outside the gene matches. CDR3 sequence reads: CASSEAGTVTYGYTF. CDR3 DNA: TGTGCCAGCAGTGAAGCTGGGACAGTGACCTATGGCTACACCTTC.

The J gene is TRBJ1-5, the V gene TRBV19; TRBD1 matches 9 bases. The V and J ends lost 6 bases and 5 bases, in that order; junction bases with no gene match: 8. Germline V gene sequence: CDR1 LNHDA, CDR2 SQIVND (reference sequence). The CDR3 spans 15 residues. The CDR3 loop reads CASREQGAGDQPQHF. The DNA of the CDR3 is TGTGCCAGTAGGGAACAGGGGGCAGGGGATCAGCCCCAGCATTTT.

The V and J genes are TRBV5-6 and TRBJ1-4; D uncertain. This CDR3 is 15 amino acids long. Trimming took off 2 bases at V and 6 bases at J, with 14 bases between the two ends. From germline, CDR1 is SGHDT and CDR2 YYEEEE. The CDR3 is CASSLTAMDDEKLFF. DNA for the CDR3: TGTGCCAGCAGCTTAACAGCCATGGATGATGAAAAACTGTTTTTT. Complete variable domain (other parts from reference TRBV5-6 and TRBJ1-4): DAGVTQSPTHLIKTRGQQVTLRCSPKSGHDTVSWYQQALGQGPQFIFQYYEEEERQRGNFPDRFSGHQFPNYSSELNVNALLLGDSALYLCASSLTAMDDEKLFFGSGTQLSVL.

The rearrangement uses TRBV12-5 and TRBJ2-3; tentatively, D is TRBD2 (5 bases). Per the germline V gene, CDR1 is LGHNT and CDR2 is FRNRAP. V was pared by 2 bases and J by 1 base, with 10 bases between. There are 15 residues in the CDR3. Here the CDR3 DNA reads TGTGCTAGTGGTTTGAACGCGGGCCGCACAGATACGCAGTATTTT. Translating gives CASGLNAGRTDTQYF.

The V and J genes are TRBV30 and TRBJ1-6; 7 bases map to TRBD1. This CDR3 comprises 17 residues. Germline loops: CDR1 GTSNPN, CDR2 SVGIG (reference sequence). V dropped 4 bases and J dropped 0; count of bases not matched to a gene: 9. CDR3 in amino acids: CAWTRTGTLSYNSPLHF. CDR3 nucleotide sequence: TGTGCCTGGACTAGGACAGGAACACTCTCCTATAATTCACCCCTCCACTTT.

The chain has TRBV15 and TRBJ2-2; unclear D gene. This CDR3 comprises 17 residues. Trimming removed 0 bases at V and 2 bases at J, with 13 bases between. Germline-derived CDR1 and CDR2 are LNHNV and YYDKDF (reference sequence). This chain's CDR3 is CATSRDNLLANTGELFF. The DNA for the CDR3 is TGTGCCACCAGCAGAGATAACTTACTCGCTAACACCGGGGAGCTGTTTTTT. Combining the CDR3 with reference TRBV15 and TRBJ2-2 gives the whole variable domain DAMVIQNPRYQVTQFGKPVTLSCSQTLNHNVMYWYQQKSSQAPKLLFHYYDKDFNNEADTPDNFQSRRPNTSFCFLDIRSPGLGDTAMYLCATSRDNLLANTGELFFGEGSRLTVL.

V and J are TRBV2 and TRBJ1-1; 7 bases map to TRBD1. V trimming: 6 bases; J trimming: 11 bases; junction bases outside the gene matches: 6. Germline V gene data show CDR1 as SNHLY and CDR2 as FYNNEI. The length of the CDR3 is 11 residues. Written as DNA, the CDR3 is TGTGCCAGCAGCCGACAGGGTCGGGCTTTCTTT. This sequence encodes CASSRQGRAFF. Based on the CDR3 plus reference TRBV2 and TRBJ1-1, the full variable domain is EPEVTQTPSHQVTQMGQEVILRCVPISNHLYFYWYRQILGQKVEFLVSFYNNEISEKSEIFDDQFSVERPDGSNFTLKIRSTKLEDSAMYFCASSRQGRAFFGQGTRLTVV.

The chain is built from TRBV30 and TRBJ2-7; TRBD2 matches at 10 bases. CDR3 size: 14 residues. The germline V gene encodes CDR1 GTSNPN and CDR2 SVGIG (reference sequence). V lost 0 bases and J lost 2; bases outside the gene matches: 1. For the CDR3, the DNA is TGTGCCTGGAGTGTACTAGCGGGGCCCTACGAGCAGTACTTC. Translating it yields CAWSVLAGPYEQYF.

The CDR3 DNA follows: TGTGCCAGCAGCCCCACAGGGGACACCTACGAGCAGTACTTC. It translates to CASSPTGDTYEQYF. The V and J genes are TRBV7-3 and TRBJ2-5; 7 nucleotides match TRBD1. The DNA end is more similar to TRBJ2-7, so the J call may be wrong. The CDR3 has 14 residues. CDR1 and CDR2 (germline): SGHTA, FQGTGA.